Listed here are 9 T cell receptor beta chains from one sample, sequenced in a study of T cells in Graves' hyperthyroidism and ophthalmopathy. Researchers amplified the TCR beta CDR3 regions from RNA transcripts. HTBI primers were the set used in a first-round RT-PCR of the TCR CDR3. From the multiplex PCR reads, TCRdb called clonotypes with MiXCR, one entry per CDR3 protein. Seen here are around 300,000 distinct CDR3 sequences, 20% to 25% observed once, and the top ten hold roughly 60%. The specimen sequenced was blood. Receptors originate from a man aged 25-40 years with Graves' ophthalmopathy.

In its sample, this clonotype was seen a few times. CDR3 residues: CASSEAWDSGTGELFF. CDR3 bases: TGTGCCAGCAGTGAAGCATGGGACTCGGGGACCGGGGAGCTGTTTTTT. The rearrangement uses TRBV6-1 and TRBJ2-2; D possibly corresponds to TRBD2 (6 bases). This CDR3 region has 16 residues. Germline V gene sequence: CDR1 MNHNS, CDR2 SASEGT. The V and J ends lost 0 bases and 5 bases respectively, with 13 bases between them.

This clonotype has just a few counts. The chain recombines TRBV18 with TRBJ1-1; D gene uncertain. Germline loops: CDR1 KGHSH, CDR2 LQKENI. The CDR3 runs to 16 residues. V dropped 1 base and J dropped 0 bases, with 12 bases sitting between them. For the CDR3, the DNA is TGTGCCAGCTCACCACTGGACGGAGCCTTGAACACTGAAGCTTTCTTT. This gives the protein CASSPLDGALNTEAFF.

This clonotype was seen at least ten times. The gene calls are TRBV12-3 or TRBV12-4 and TRBJ1-1; possible D gene TRBD1, 5 bases. V was trimmed by 6 bases and J by 4 bases, leaving 12 bases between them. The CDR3 is made up of 13 amino acids. CDR3 loop: CASSPTGTTEAFF. The CDR3 nucleotides read TGTGCCAGCAGCCCTACAGGAACCACTGAAGCTTTCTTT.

The table lists this clonotype with many counts. This chain links TRBV12-3 or TRBV12-4 with TRBJ1-4, with 8 nucleotides matching TRBD1. V lost 1 base, J lost 7 bases, and 5 bases stayed unmatched. CDR3 length: 15 residues. The CDR3 loop is CASSLGTGLGEKLFF. The CDR3 bases are TGTGCCAGCAGTTTAGGGACAGGGCTCGGTGAAAAACTGTTTTTT.

The chain carries TRBV29-1 and TRBJ2-1; D uncertain. CDR1 SQVTM and CDR2 ANQGSEA come from the germline V gene. This CDR3 spans 10 amino acids. The V end was cut by 2 bases, the J end by 12 bases, with 8 bases between. The CDR3 DNA sequence: TGCAGCGTTGAAAACCGCTGGCAGTTCTTC. As protein: CSVENRWQFF.

For this clonotype: A clone one base away is much larger, so this may be a read error. The V and J genes are TRBV20-1 and TRBJ2-7; D call uncertain. The CDR3 contains 14 residues. The V gene lost 1 base and the J gene lost 0 bases, with 10 bases spanning the gap. Looked up from germline, CDR1 is DFQATT and CDR2 is SNEGSKA (reference sequence). DNA for the CDR3: TGCAGTGCTAGAGGGGGTTTAACCTCCTACGAGCAGTACTTC. Translated: CSARGGLTSYEQYF.

The chain carries TRBV20-1 and TRBJ2-7; D is undetermined. V gave up 3 bases and J gave up 2 bases, with 11 bases separating them. The CDR3 loop spans 13 amino acids. CDR1 and CDR2 from the germline V gene are DFQATT and SNEGSKA (reference sequence). CDR3 in DNA: TGCAGTGCTAGTGGCCTAGGCGCCTACGAGCAGTACTTC. As protein: CSASGLGAYEQYF.

This clonotype was seen more than once but under ten times. The chain recombines TRBV28 with TRBJ1-1; D is possibly TRBD1 (5 bases). CDR3 length equals 13 residues. V lost 6 bases to trimming and J lost 6 bases, with 14 bases between them. Germline V lookup: CDR1 MDHEN, CDR2 SYDVKM. CDR3 protein: CASSFRVGAEAFF. The CDR3 region has the DNA TGTGCCAGCAGCTTTAGGGTGGGGGCTGAAGCTTTCTTT. Using reference TRBV28 and TRBJ1-1 for the parts outside the CDR3, the full variable domain is DVKVTQSSRYLVKRTGEKVFLECVQDMDHENMFWYRQDPGLGLRLIYFSYDVKMKEKGDIPEGYSVSREKKERFSLILESASTNQTSMYLCASSFRVGAEAFFGQGTRLTVV.

The chain recombines TRBV6-8 with TRBJ2-1; 14 bases match TRBD2. The germline V gene has CDR1 MNHGY and CDR2 SAAAGT. The CDR3 spans 15 residues. The ends lost 2 bases at V and 8 bases at J; junction bases unmatched: 2. The CDR3 is CASSYGTSGRDEQFF. DNA for the CDR3: TGTGCCAGCAGTTACGGGACTAGCGGGAGAGATGAGCAGTTCTTC.